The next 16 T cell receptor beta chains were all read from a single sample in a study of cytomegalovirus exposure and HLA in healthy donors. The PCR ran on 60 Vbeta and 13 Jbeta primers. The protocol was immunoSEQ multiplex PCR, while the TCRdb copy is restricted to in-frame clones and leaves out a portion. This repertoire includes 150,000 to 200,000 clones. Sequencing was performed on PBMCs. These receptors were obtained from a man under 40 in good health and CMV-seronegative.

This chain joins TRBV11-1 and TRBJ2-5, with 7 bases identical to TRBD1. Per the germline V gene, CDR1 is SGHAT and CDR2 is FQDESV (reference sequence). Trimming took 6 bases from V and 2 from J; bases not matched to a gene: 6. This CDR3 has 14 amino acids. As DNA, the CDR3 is TGTGCCAGCAGGCCCCGGACAGGACAAGAGACCCAGTACTTC. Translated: CASRPRTGQETQYF.

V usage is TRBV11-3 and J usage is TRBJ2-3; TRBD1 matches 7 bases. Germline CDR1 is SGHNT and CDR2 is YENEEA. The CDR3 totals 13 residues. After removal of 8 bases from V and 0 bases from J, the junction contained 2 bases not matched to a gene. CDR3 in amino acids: CASGTVSTDTQYF. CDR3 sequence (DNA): TGTGCCAGCGGGACAGTTAGCACAGATACGCAGTATTTT.

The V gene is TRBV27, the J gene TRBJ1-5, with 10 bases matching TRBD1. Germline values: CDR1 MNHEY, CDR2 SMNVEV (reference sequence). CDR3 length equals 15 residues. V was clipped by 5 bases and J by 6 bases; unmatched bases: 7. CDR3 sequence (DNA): TGTGCCAGCAGTCCCACGGACAGGGGGGTTCAGCCCCAGCATTTT. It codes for CASSPTDRGVQPQHF.

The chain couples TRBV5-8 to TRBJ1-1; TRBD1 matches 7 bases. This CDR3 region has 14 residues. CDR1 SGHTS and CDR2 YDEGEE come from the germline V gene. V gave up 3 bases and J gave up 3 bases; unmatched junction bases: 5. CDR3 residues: CASSSRQGYTEAFF. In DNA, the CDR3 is TGTGCCAGCAGCTCCCGACAGGGATACACTGAAGCTTTCTTT. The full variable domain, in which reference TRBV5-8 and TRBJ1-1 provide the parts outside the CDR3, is EAGVTQSPTHLIKTRGQQATLRCSPISGHTSVYWYQQALGLGLQFLLWYDEGEERNRGNFPPRFSGRQFPNYSSELNVNALELEDSALYLCASSSRQGYTEAFFGQGTRLTVV.

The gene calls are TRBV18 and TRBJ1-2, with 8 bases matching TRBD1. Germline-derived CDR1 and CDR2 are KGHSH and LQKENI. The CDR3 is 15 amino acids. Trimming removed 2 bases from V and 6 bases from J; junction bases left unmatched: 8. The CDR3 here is CASSPIGQGKDGYTF. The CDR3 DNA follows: TGTGCCAGCTCACCAATAGGACAGGGAAAGGATGGCTACACCTTC.

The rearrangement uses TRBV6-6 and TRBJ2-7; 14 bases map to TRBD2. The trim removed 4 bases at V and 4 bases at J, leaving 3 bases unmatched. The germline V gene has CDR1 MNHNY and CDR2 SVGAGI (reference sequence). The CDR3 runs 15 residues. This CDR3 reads CASSSGTSGSYEQYF. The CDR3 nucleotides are TGTGCCAGCAGTTCTGGGACTAGCGGGAGTTACGAGCAGTACTTC.

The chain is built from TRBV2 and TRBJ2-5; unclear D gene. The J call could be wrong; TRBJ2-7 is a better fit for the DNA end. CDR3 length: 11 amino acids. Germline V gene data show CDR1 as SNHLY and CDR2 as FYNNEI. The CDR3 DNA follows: TGTGCCAGCAGTGAAGGGTACGAGCAGTACTTC. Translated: CASSEGYEQYF.

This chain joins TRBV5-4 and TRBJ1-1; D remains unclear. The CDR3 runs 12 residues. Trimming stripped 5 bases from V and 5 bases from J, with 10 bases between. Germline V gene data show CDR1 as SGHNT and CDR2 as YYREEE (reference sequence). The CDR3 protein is CASRNGKTEAFF. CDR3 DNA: TGTGCCAGCAGGAACGGGAAAACTGAAGCTTTCTTT.

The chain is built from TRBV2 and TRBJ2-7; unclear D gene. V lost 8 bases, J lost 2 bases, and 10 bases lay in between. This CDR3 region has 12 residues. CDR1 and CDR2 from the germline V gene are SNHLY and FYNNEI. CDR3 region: CASLGSTYEQYF. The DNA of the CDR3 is TGTGCCAGCCTCGGTTCGACCTACGAGCAGTACTTC.

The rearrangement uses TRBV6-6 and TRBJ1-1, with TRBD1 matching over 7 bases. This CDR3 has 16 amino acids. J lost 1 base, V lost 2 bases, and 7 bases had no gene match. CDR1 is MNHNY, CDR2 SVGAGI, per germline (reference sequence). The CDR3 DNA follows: TGTGCCAGCAGTTACCCGACAGGGCTGGGGAACACTGAAGCTTTCTTT. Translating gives CASSYPTGLGNTEAFF.

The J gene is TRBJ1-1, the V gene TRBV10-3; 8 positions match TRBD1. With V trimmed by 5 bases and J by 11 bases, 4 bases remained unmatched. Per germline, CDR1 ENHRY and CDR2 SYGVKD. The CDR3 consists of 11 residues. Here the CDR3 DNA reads TGTGCCATCAGTCTGGGACAGGAGGCTTTCTTT. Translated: CAISLGQEAFF.

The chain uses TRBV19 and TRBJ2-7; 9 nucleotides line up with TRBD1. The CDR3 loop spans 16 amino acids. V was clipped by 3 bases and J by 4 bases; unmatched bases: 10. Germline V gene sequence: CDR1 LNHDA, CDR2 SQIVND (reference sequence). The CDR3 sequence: CASSMGSQGQGYEQYF. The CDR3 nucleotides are TGTGCCAGTAGTATGGGGAGTCAGGGACAGGGATACGAGCAGTACTTC.

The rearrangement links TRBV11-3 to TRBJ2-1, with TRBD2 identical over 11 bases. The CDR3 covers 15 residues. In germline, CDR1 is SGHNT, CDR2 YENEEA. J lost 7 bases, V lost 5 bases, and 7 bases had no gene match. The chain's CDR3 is CASSQTTSGRNEQFF. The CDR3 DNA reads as TGTGCCAGCAGCCAAACAACTAGCGGGAGAAATGAGCAGTTCTTC.

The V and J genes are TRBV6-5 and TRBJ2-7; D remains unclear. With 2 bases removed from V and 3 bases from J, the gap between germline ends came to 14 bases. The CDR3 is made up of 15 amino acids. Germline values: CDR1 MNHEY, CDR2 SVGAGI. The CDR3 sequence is CASSYTPEIGYEQYF. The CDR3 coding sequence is TGTGCCAGCAGTTACACACCGGAGATTGGCTACGAGCAGTACTTC.

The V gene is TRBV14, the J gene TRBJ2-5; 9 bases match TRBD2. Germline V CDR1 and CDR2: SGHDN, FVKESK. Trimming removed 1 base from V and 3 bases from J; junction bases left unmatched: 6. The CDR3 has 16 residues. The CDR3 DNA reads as TGTGCCAGCAGCCAAGGACTAGCGGCGGGGGAAGAGACCCAGTACTTC. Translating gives CASSQGLAAGEETQYF.

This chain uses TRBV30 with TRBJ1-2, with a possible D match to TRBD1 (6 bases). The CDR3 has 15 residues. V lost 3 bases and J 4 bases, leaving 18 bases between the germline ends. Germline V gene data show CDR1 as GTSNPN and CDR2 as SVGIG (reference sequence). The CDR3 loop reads CAWSHTGNEVYGYTF. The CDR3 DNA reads TGTGCCTGGAGCCATACAGGGAATGAGGTCTATGGCTACACCTTC.